This T cell receptor (beta chain) was obtained from a study of blood T cell repertoires in COVID-19. Study in general: Spain, Italy and the United States supplied samples that represented acute and convalescent COVID-19. From T cells, B-cell-depleted T cells, or PBMCs came the material, which was cDNA or gDNA.

As originally analysed: Amplification of reference gene primers was used by the study to estimate nucleated cell counts. Using immunoSEQ multiplex PCR, the repertoire was profiled, and TCRdb retains in-frame clones only, with some absent. The DNA was the basis for D and trimming; V, J and clone size are from that table. The sample yields about 190,000 clones, 80% seen once. V lost 1 base to trimming and J lost 4 bases; unmatched junction nucleotides: 3. This CDR3 comprises 15 residues. Germline CDR1 and CDR2: LNHDA and SQIVND (reference sequence). The chain has TRBV19 and TRBJ1-4; TRBD1 agrees at 7 bases. Sequenced input: peripheral blood. This receptor was identified in a man between 60 and 75 years old with acute or convalescent COVID-19. CDR3: CASSIGDRDNEKLFF. The DNA for the CDR3 is TGTGCCAGTAGTATAGGGGACAGAGATAATGAAAAACTGTTTTTT. Full variable domain (rest looked up from reference TRBV19 and TRBJ1-4): DGGITQSPKYLFRKEGQNVTLSCEQNLNHDAMYWYRQDPGQGLRLIYYSQIVNDFQKGDIAEGYSVSREKKESFPLTVTSAQKNPTAFYLCASSIGDRDNEKLFFGSGTQLSVL.